The clone carrying this TCR beta chain was found a few times. The identical CDR3 is also encoded by other nucleotide sequences in the sample. This CDR3 region has 13 residues. CDR1 is LNHDA, CDR2 SQIVND, per germline (reference sequence). V dropped 5 bases and J dropped 4; count of bases not matched to a gene: 2. The data were taken from a study of beta chain features in type 1 diabetes. Expressed TCRB transcripts got sequenced, as all isolated RNA was reverse transcribed. The method was immunoSEQ multiplex PCR; TCRdb's version includes in-frame clones alone and lacks a portion of them. The sample yields 350,000 to 450,000 clones, over 12% seen once.

The sample comprised naive CD4+ T cells from blood. The clonotype originates from a young woman in good health. This chain links TRBV19 with TRBJ1-5; 7 nucleotides match TRBD1. The CDR3 here is CASSLTGNQPQHF. The CDR3 nucleotides are TGTGCCAGTAGTTTGACAGGGAATCAGCCCCAGCATTTT.